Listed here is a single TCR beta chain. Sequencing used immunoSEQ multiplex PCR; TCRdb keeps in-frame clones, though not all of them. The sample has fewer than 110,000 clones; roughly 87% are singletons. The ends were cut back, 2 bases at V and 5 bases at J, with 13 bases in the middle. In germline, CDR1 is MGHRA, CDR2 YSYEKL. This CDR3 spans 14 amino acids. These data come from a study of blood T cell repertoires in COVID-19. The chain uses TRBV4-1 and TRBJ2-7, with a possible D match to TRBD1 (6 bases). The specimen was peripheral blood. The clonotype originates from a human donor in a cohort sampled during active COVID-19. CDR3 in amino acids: CASSQLPTGNEQYF. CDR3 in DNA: TGCGCCAGCAGCCAACTACCGACAGGCAACGAGCAGTACTTC.